This TCR beta chain comes out of a study of T cell changes during pregnancy in multiple sclerosis. The repertoire was sequenced with immunoSEQ multiplex PCR; TCRdb's copy has only in-frame clones and lacks some. This table has 45,000 to 65,000 clones, approximately 90% appearing once. V was clipped by 1 base and J by 1 base; unmatched bases: 0. CDR1 is GTSNPN, CDR2 SVGIG, per germline (reference sequence). This CDR3 comprises 14 residues. The clonotype comes from a female donor in good health, enrolled as a control in a pregnancy study. The sequenced sample was peripheral blood, obtained after pregnancy. The chain recombines TRBV30 with TRBJ1-1, with TRBD1 matching 10 bases. CDR3 region: CAWSGQGANTEAFF. The CDR3 region has the DNA TGTGCCTGGAGTGGACAGGGGGCGAACACTGAAGCTTTCTTT.